Listed here are 24 T cell receptor beta chains from one sample, sequenced in a study of blood T cell repertoires in COVID-19. The protocol was immunoSEQ multiplex PCR, while the TCRdb copy is restricted to in-frame clones and leaves out a portion. The sample lists some 240,000 clones; 82% were seen once. Sequencing input: peripheral blood. Receptors originate from an older woman with active or convalescent COVID-19.

V is TRBV6-5 and J is TRBJ1-1; TRBD1 might be the D (5 bases). Germline CDR1 MNHEY, CDR2 SVGAGI. The length of the CDR3 is 14 residues. V dropped 4 bases and J dropped 2 bases, with 11 bases sitting between them. CDR3 bases: TGTGCCAGCAGTTGGGGCCGAAGCAACACTGAAGCTTTCTTT. Protein product: CASSWGRSNTEAFF.

This clone was recorded only once. This chain links TRBV9 with TRBJ2-5; D might be TRBD2 (5 bases). Trimming took off 4 bases at V and 2 bases at J, with 12 bases between the two ends. Per germline, CDR1 SGDLS and CDR2 YYNGEE. CDR3 length equals 14 residues. CDR3 amino acids: CASSPRGHQETQYF. The DNA of the CDR3 is TGTGCCAGCAGCCCTCGGGGTCATCAAGAGACCCAGTACTTC. Full variable domain (rest looked up from reference TRBV9 and TRBJ2-5): DSGVTQTPKHLITATGQRVTLRCSPRSGDLSVYWYQQSLDQGLQFLIQYYNGEERAKGNILERFSAQQFPDLHSELNLSSLELGDSALYFCASSPRGHQETQYFGPGTRLLVL.

The J gene is TRBJ1-1, the V gene TRBV6-6; no firm D call. Germline CDR1 MNHNY, CDR2 SVGAGI (reference sequence). The CDR3 covers 14 residues. Trimming shortened V by 0 bases and J by 2 bases, and 7 bases separated the two germline ends. CDR3 region: CASSYSDFNTEAFF. CDR3 nucleotide sequence: TGTGCCAGCAGTTACTCGGACTTTAACACTGAAGCTTTCTTT.

V is TRBV5-8 and J is TRBJ2-7, with a tentative D call TRBD1 (6 bases). V shed 1 base and J shed 4 bases, with 21 bases lying between them. The V gene's germline CDR1 is SGHTS and CDR2 YDEGEE. The CDR3 contains 17 residues. CDR3 DNA sequence: TGTGCCAGCAGCTTGTCGCCCGACCACAGGGCTGGGTACGAGCAGTACTTC. This translates into CASSLSPDHRAGYEQYF.

The chain joins TRBV7-8 to TRBJ1-6; 10 positions agree with TRBD1. J was trimmed by 7 bases and V by 5 bases; bases with no gene match: 2. Germline CDR1 and CDR2: SGHVS and FQNEAQ. This CDR3 has 14 residues. CDR3 sequence: CASSRDRGNSPLHF. The CDR3 coding sequence is TGTGCCAGCAGCCGGGACAGGGGAAATTCACCCCTCCACTTT.

The chain is built from TRBV6-2 or TRBV6-3 and TRBJ2-7; TRBD2 matches 10 bases. CDR3 length: 15 amino acids. Germline V gene data show CDR1 as MNHEY and CDR2 as SVGEGT. V lost 5 bases, J lost 2 bases, and 6 bases stayed unmatched. As DNA, the CDR3 is TGTGCCAGCAGTATCACGGGACTAGCGACCTACGAGCAGTACTTC. It is translated as CASSITGLATYEQYF.

V usage is TRBV4-1 and J usage is TRBJ2-1; D is perhaps TRBD2 (5 bases). Germline CDR1 and CDR2: MGHRA and YSYEKL. This CDR3 comprises 14 residues. Trimming removed 1 base from V and 8 bases from J, with 12 bases in between. CDR3 nucleotides: TGCGCCAGCAGCCAAGGGTTCTTCGGGGATGAGCAGTTCTTC. Protein product: CASSQGFFGDEQFF.

The rearrangement uses TRBV4-3 and TRBJ1-2, with unresolved D. Germline V lookup: CDR1 LGHNA, CDR2 YSLEER. V shed 4 bases and J shed 5 bases, with 17 bases lying between them. The CDR3 spans 15 residues. For the CDR3, the DNA is TGCGCCAGCAGCCCGCGAGGAGGATCGGGGTATGGCTACACCTTC. Protein: CASSPRGGSGYGYTF.

This chain links TRBV9 with TRBJ2-2, with 8 nucleotides matching TRBD1. There are 16 residues in the CDR3. Looked up from germline, CDR1 is SGDLS and CDR2 is YYNGEE. The J segment lost 4 bases and the V segment lost 4 bases, leaving 9 bases of the junction unmatched. The CDR3 nucleotides are TGTGCCAGCAGCCCCCAGACAGGGGTGACCACCGGGGAGCTGTTTTTT. It yields the protein CASSPQTGVTTGELFF. Full variable domain (missing parts from reference TRBV9 and TRBJ2-2): DSGVTQTPKHLITATGQRVTLRCSPRSGDLSVYWYQQSLDQGLQFLIQYYNGEERAKGNILERFSAQQFPDLHSELNLSSLELGDSALYFCASSPQTGVTTGELFFGEGSRLTVL.

In DNA, the CDR3 is TGTGCCTGGAGTGGCAGGGGGAACACTGAAGCTTTCTTT. This encodes CAWSGRGNTEAFF. The chain employs TRBV30 and TRBJ1-1, with a tentative D call TRBD1 (6 bases). V lost 1 base and J 1 base, leaving 7 bases between the germline ends. The CDR3 loop spans 13 amino acids. The V gene's germline CDR1 is GTSNPN and CDR2 SVGIG (reference sequence).

CDR3 sequence reads: CASRGAGVSTDTQYF. CDR3 coding DNA: TGTGCCAGCAGGGGAGCGGGGGTCAGCACAGATACGCAGTATTTT. V gene TRBV28 combines with J gene TRBJ2-3, with TRBD2 identical over 8 bases. This CDR3 is built from 15 residues. V shed 6 bases and J 0 bases; nucleotides not matched to a gene: 5. The germline gives CDR1 MDHEN, CDR2 SYDVKM.

The chain links TRBV19 to TRBJ1-2, with D perhaps TRBD1 (6 bases). V was trimmed by 3 bases and J by 8 bases, leaving 16 bases between them. Germline V lookup: CDR1 LNHDA, CDR2 SQIVND (reference sequence). This CDR3 region has 14 residues. The CDR3 coding sequence is TGTGCCAGTAGTATGCGTCAGGGGATGAACGGCTACACCTTC. Translating gives CASSMRQGMNGYTF.

This rearrangement joins TRBV6-4 to TRBJ2-1; TRBD2 aligns across 7 bases. V shed 0 bases, J shed 7 bases, and the junction held 15 bases outside the gene matches. This CDR3 contains 18 residues. Germline lookup yields CDR1 MRHNA and CDR2 SNTAGT. The CDR3 bases are TGTGCCAGCAGTGACTCGAGCCTTAGCGGGTCCCTACATAATGAGCAGTTCTTC. It translates to CASSDSSLSGSLHNEQFF.

The J gene is TRBJ1-2, the V gene TRBV30; 8 bases are a match to TRBD1. Germline CDR1 GTSNPN, CDR2 SVGIG (reference sequence). This CDR3 has 16 amino acids. V gave up 6 bases and J gave up 2 bases; unmatched junction bases: 14. The CDR3 loop is CACDNFYRGGNYGYTF. CDR3 DNA: TGTGCCTGCGATAATTTCTACAGGGGGGGCAACTATGGCTACACCTTC.

This clone was seen a single time. V is TRBV5-1 and J is TRBJ1-3; D may be TRBD1 (5 bases). Trimming took off 9 bases at V and 2 bases at J, with 15 bases between the two ends. CDR3 length equals 14 residues. From germline, CDR1 is SGHRS and CDR2 YFSETQ. This CDR3 is CATSTGEPGNTIYF. The DNA of the CDR3 is TGCGCCACCTCAACGGGGGAGCCTGGAAACACCATATATTTT.

V is TRBV7-2 and J is TRBJ2-1, with a tentative D call TRBD2 (7 bases). The CDR3 consists of 19 residues. CDR1 is SGHTA, CDR2 FQGNSA, per germline. Trimming pared 2 bases from V and 0 bases from J, leaving 20 bases between. The CDR3 DNA is TGTGCCAGCAGCTTACAGGGGCTAGCGGCCATCAGCTCCTACAATGAGCAGTTCTTC. It encodes CASSLQGLAAISSYNEQFF.

The genes are TRBV11-2 and TRBJ1-6; 7 bases fit TRBD1. Germline V CDR1 and CDR2: SGHAT, FQNNGV. Unmatched junction bases numbered 8, after V lost 5 bases and J lost 7 bases. The length of the CDR3 is 15 residues. The CDR3 loop reads CASSPQGRGNSPLHF. The CDR3 bases are TGTGCCAGCAGCCCACAGGGCAGGGGGAATTCACCCCTCCACTTT.

This chain connects TRBV27 to TRBJ1-6, with TRBD1 as a possible D gene (5 bases). With 6 bases removed from V and 7 bases from J, the gap between germline ends came to 13 bases. The CDR3 is 14 residues long. CDR1 MNHEY and CDR2 SMNVEV come from the germline V gene (reference sequence). Here the CDR3 DNA reads TGTGCCAGCAGCCCAGGGTCTTGGAATTCACCCCTCCACTTT. This translates into CASSPGSWNSPLHF.

This clone was seen a few times. The chain links TRBV20-1 to TRBJ1-1; D might be TRBD1 (6 bases). The CDR3 covers 11 residues. Germline CDR1 reads DFQATT; CDR2 reads SNEGSKA (reference sequence). This CDR3 reads CNHQGSTEAFF. CDR3 nucleotide sequence: TGCAACCACCAGGGGAGTACTGAAGCTTTCTTT.

This clone was found once. The chain joins TRBV7-9 to TRBJ2-7; 8 bases line up with TRBD1. Germline CDR1 is SEHNR and CDR2 is FQNEAQ (reference sequence). The CDR3 runs 14 residues. V dropped 1 base and J dropped 7; count of bases not matched to a gene: 6. CDR3 sequence reads: CASSLGQGFVEQYF. The CDR3 DNA is TGTGCCAGCAGCTTAGGACAGGGGTTTGTTGAGCAGTACTTC.

The CDR3 DNA sequence: TGTGCCAGCAGCCAAGGAATTAGCGGGGGAGATACGCAGTATTTT. Encoded protein: CASSQGISGGDTQYF. V and J are TRBV3-1 (or the pseudogene TRBV3-2) and TRBJ2-3; TRBD2 aligns across 9 bases. The germline V gene encodes CDR1 LGHDT and CDR2 YNNKEL (reference sequence). This CDR3 has 15 amino acids. With 1 base clipped from V and 5 bases from J, the junction kept 4 bases outside the gene matches.

J is TRBJ1-1 and V is TRBV7-3; tentative D call: TRBD1 (6 bases). The CDR3 is 14 residues long. The V gene's germline CDR1 is SGHTA and CDR2 FQGTGA. Trimming shortened V by 3 bases and J by 9 bases, and 17 bases separated the two germline ends. The CDR3 nucleotides read TGTGCCAGCAGCTTTGCCCCGGACAGCGGGAAAGCTTTCTTT. The encoded protein is CASSFAPDSGKAFF. Full variable domain (missing parts from reference TRBV7-3 and TRBJ1-1): GAGVSQTPSNKVTEKGKYVELRCDPISGHTALYWYRQSLGQGPEFLIYFQGTGAADDSGLPNDRFFAVRPEGSVSTLKIQRTERGDSAVYLCASSFAPDSGKAFFGQGTRLTVV.

CDR3 in DNA: TGTGCCAGTAGTATAGAGGGCTCTAGCACAGATACGCAGTATTTT. This sequence encodes CASSIEGSSTDTQYF. The rearrangement links TRBV19 to TRBJ2-3; no firm D call. The ends were cut back, 0 bases at V and 0 bases at J, with 7 bases in the middle. The CDR3 contains 15 residues. Germline lookup yields CDR1 LNHDA and CDR2 SQIVND (reference sequence).

The chain carries TRBV11-2 and TRBJ2-5; D uncertain. CDR3 length equals 15 residues. Per germline, CDR1 SGHAT and CDR2 FQNNGV. V lost 2 bases, J lost 2 bases, and 12 bases lay in between. Here the CDR3 reads CASSLQAQPQETQYF. The DNA for the CDR3 is TGTGCCAGCAGCTTACAAGCCCAACCGCAAGAGACCCAGTACTTC.